The 30 T cell receptor beta chains presented below share a single source sample, sequenced in a study of blood T cell repertoires in COVID-19. Measured with immunoSEQ multiplex PCR; TCRdb has only the in-frame clones, and not every one. Among about 190,000 clones, 83% were seen once, and the ten largest hold about 6.5%. Sequences were obtained from peripheral blood. The receptors derive from a woman aged 40-49 years with acute or convalescent COVID-19.

The J gene is TRBJ1-5, the V gene TRBV5-1; 7 nucleotides align to TRBD1. J lost 3 bases, V lost 0 bases, and 3 bases had no gene match. CDR1 SGHRS and CDR2 YFSETQ come from the germline V gene. The CDR3 spans 15 residues. CDR3 residues: CASSLDGQANQPQHF. CDR3 coding DNA: TGCGCCAGCAGCTTGGATGGACAGGCCAATCAGCCCCAGCATTTT.

This clone appeared once. The chain links TRBV5-1 to TRBJ1-4; possible D gene TRBD1, 6 bases. The CDR3 is 15 residues long. Deletions cut 4 bases from V and 3 bases from J, with 13 bases between. Germline loops: CDR1 SGHRS, CDR2 YFSETQ. The CDR3 here is CASSLLGGPNEKLFF. The CDR3 nucleotides read TGCGCCAGCAGCCTCCTGGGGGGGCCTAATGAAAAACTGTTTTTT.

The chain couples TRBV28 to TRBJ1-5; tentatively, D is TRBD1 (6 bases). This CDR3 region has 17 residues. The germline gives CDR1 MDHEN, CDR2 SYDVKM. V dropped 2 bases and J dropped 0 bases, with 14 bases sitting between them. CDR3 DNA: TGTGCCAGCAGTTTAGGACAGAGCCCCTATAGCAATCAGCCCCAGCATTTT. This sequence encodes CASSLGQSPYSNQPQHF.

The V and J genes are TRBV28 and TRBJ2-1, with TRBD2 matching 13 bases. Germline CDR1 MDHEN, CDR2 SYDVKM. The CDR3 has 18 residues. V shed 3 bases, J shed 8 bases, and the junction held 13 bases outside the gene matches. CDR3 sequence: CASSLGFPTSGGFDEQFF. Written as DNA, the CDR3 is TGTGCCAGCAGTTTGGGATTCCCGACTAGCGGGGGGTTCGATGAGCAGTTCTTC. Looking up the rest from reference TRBV28 and TRBJ2-1 gives the full variable domain: DVKVTQSSRYLVKRTGEKVFLECVQDMDHENMFWYRQDPGLGLRLIYFSYDVKMKEKGDIPEGYSVSREKKERFSLILESASTNQTSMYLCASSLGFPTSGGFDEQFFGPGTRLTVL.

The V call is TRBV28, the J call TRBJ2-7; the match to TRBD1 covers 11 bases. Germline loops: CDR1 MDHEN, CDR2 SYDVKM. CDR3 length: 15 residues. J was trimmed by 3 bases and V by 3 bases; bases with no gene match: 4. The chain's CDR3 is CASSFTGTGGYEQYF. DNA for the CDR3: TGTGCCAGCAGTTTCACCGGGACAGGGGGCTACGAGCAGTACTTC.

The chain links TRBV6-5 to TRBJ1-4; possibly TRBD1 for D (5 bases). The CDR3 contains 14 residues. The germline CDR1 and CDR2 sequences are MNHEY and SVGAGI. The V gene lost 6 bases and the J gene lost 8 bases, with 16 bases spanning the gap. For the CDR3, the DNA is TGTGCCAGCAGGGGGGAGGGCGCCAAGGAAAAACTGTTTTTT. This encodes CASRGEGAKEKLFF.

This rearrangement joins TRBV27 to TRBJ2-7; 8 bases map to TRBD1. The ends lost 6 bases at V and 4 bases at J; junction bases unmatched: 8. CDR3 length: 14 residues. Germline V lookup: CDR1 MNHEY, CDR2 SMNVEV (reference sequence). This CDR3 reads CASRPGQDSYEQYF. CDR3 in DNA: TGTGCCAGCAGACCGGGACAGGACTCTTACGAGCAGTACTTC.

This chain uses TRBV3-1 (or the pseudogene TRBV3-2) with TRBJ2-3, with 10 bases that match TRBD2. V lost 1 base and J lost 2; bases outside the gene matches: 12. The germline V gene has CDR1 LGHDT and CDR2 YNNKEL (reference sequence). This CDR3 region has 19 residues. The CDR3 bases are TGTGCCAGCAGCCAAGTCCGGACTAGCGGTCTCACCCCCACAGATACGCAGTATTTT. Amino acids: CASSQVRTSGLTPTDTQYF.

The V call is TRBV6-6, the J call TRBJ1-5; no clear D gene. V lost 2 bases to trimming and J lost 2 bases, with 7 bases between them. There are 14 residues in the CDR3. From germline, CDR1 is MNHNY and CDR2 SVGAGI (reference sequence). CDR3 sequence (DNA): TGTGCCAGCAGTTACGAGAGGGGCAATCAGCCCCAGCATTTT. The encoded protein is CASSYERGNQPQHF.

This chain connects TRBV5-1 to TRBJ1-1; possibly TRBD1 for D (6 bases). The CDR3 is 14 residues long. Germline CDR1 and CDR2: SGHRS and YFSETQ. V was clipped by 2 bases and J by 1 base, with 9 bases between them. CDR3: CASSLRTANTEAFF. Here the CDR3 DNA reads TGCGCCAGCAGCTTACGGACAGCGAACACTGAAGCTTTCTTT.

The chain has TRBV28 and TRBJ1-2, with D possibly matching TRBD1 (5 bases). Germline CDR1 is MDHEN and CDR2 is SYDVKM. Trimming took off 6 bases at V and 6 bases at J, with 23 bases between the two ends. The CDR3 sequence is 16 residues long. The CDR3 DNA sequence: TGTGCCAGCAGAATTTCCGGGACGGGAGGGAGGAATGGCTACACCTTC. It yields the protein CASRISGTGGRNGYTF.

V gene TRBV9 combines with J gene TRBJ1-1, with a weak D call TRBD1 (6 bases). The CDR3 sequence is 14 residues long. V was pared by 6 bases and J by 0 bases, with 12 bases between. The germline V gene has CDR1 SGDLS and CDR2 YYNGEE. The CDR3 here is CASTAGGVNTEAFF. The CDR3, as DNA: TGTGCCAGCACCGCTGGGGGCGTGAACACTGAAGCTTTCTTT.

This chain joins TRBV6-5 and TRBJ1-2; TRBD1 agrees at 10 bases. In germline, CDR1 is MNHEY, CDR2 SVGAGI. This CDR3 is 14 amino acids long. The V and J ends lost 5 bases and 5 bases, in that order; junction bases with no gene match: 5. The CDR3 is CASSIGTGEYGYTF. The CDR3 DNA follows: TGTGCCAGCAGTATTGGGACAGGGGAATATGGCTACACCTTC.

The chain combines TRBV28 with TRBJ2-4; the match to TRBD2 covers 9 bases. The CDR3 sequence is 18 residues long. Per the germline V gene, CDR1 is MDHEN and CDR2 is SYDVKM. V lost 4 bases, J lost 4 bases, and 14 bases stayed unmatched. In DNA form, the CDR3 reads TGTGCCAGCAGTTCTAGGGTAGCGGGAGAAGGGAAAAAAAACATTCAGTACTTC. Its translation is CASSSRVAGEGKKNIQYF.

This clone was recorded once. This sequence joins TRBV23-1 and TRBJ2-5, with TRBD1 identical over 9 bases. TRBV23-1 is an open reading frame, and its role is uncertain. This CDR3 spans 16 amino acids. V dropped 6 bases and J dropped 3; count of bases not matched to a gene: 11. As DNA, the CDR3 is TGCGCCAGCAGACAGGGGGCTGGCAGGGTAGAAGAGACCCAGTACTTC. Translating it yields CASRQGAGRVEETQYF.

The gene calls are TRBV7-2 and TRBJ2-7; 9 bases are a match to TRBD2. This CDR3 spans 15 amino acids. Germline V gene lookup returns CDR1 SGHTA and CDR2 FQGNSA. The junction had 7 bases not matched to a gene; V was cut back by 4 bases and J by 3 bases. CDR3: CASSSLAGGIYEQYF. The CDR3 bases are TGTGCCAGCAGCTCCTTGGCGGGGGGGATCTACGAGCAGTACTTC. Complete variable domain (other parts from reference TRBV7-2 and TRBJ2-7): GAGVSQSPSNKVTEKGKDVELRCDPISGHTALYWYRQSLGQGLEFLIYFQGNSAPDKSGLPSDRFSAERTGGSVSTLTIQRTQQEDSAVYLCASSSLAGGIYEQYFGPGTRLTVT.

For the CDR3, the DNA is TGTGCCAGCAGCTTATTTGGAGGGACTAATGAAAAACTGTTTTTT. Amino acids: CASSLFGGTNEKLFF. V gene TRBV7-6 combines with J gene TRBJ1-4; D not certain. Germline CDR1 SGHVS, CDR2 FNYEAQ. The ends were cut back, 2 bases at V and 2 bases at J, with 9 bases in the middle. This CDR3 is 15 amino acids long. Supplemented by reference TRBV7-6 and TRBJ1-4, the full variable domain reads GAGVSQSPRYKVTKRGQDVALRCDPISGHVSLYWYRQALGQGPEFLTYFNYEAQQDKSGLPNDRFSAERPEGSISTLTIQRTEQRDSAMYRCASSLFGGTNEKLFFGSGTQLSVL.

In this sample, this clone turned up once. The chain joins TRBV24-1 to TRBJ2-2; TRBD2 matches 9 bases. The length of the CDR3 is 17 residues. V lost 7 bases and J lost 3; bases outside the gene matches: 11. Germline V gene sequence: CDR1 KGHDR, CDR2 SFDVKD. CDR3 DNA: TGTGCCACCAGCGGAATAGCGGGAGATACGTACACCGGGGAGCTGTTTTTT. This encodes CATSGIAGDTYTGELFF.

This clone was detected once. The V and J genes are TRBV6-6 and TRBJ1-4, with D possibly TRBD1 on 5 matching bases. The V gene's germline CDR1 is MNHNY and CDR2 SVGAGI (reference sequence). This CDR3 spans 15 amino acids. Trimming cost V 4 bases and J 1 base, with 10 bases left between them. Here the CDR3 reads CASSSSQGTNEKLFF. CDR3 in DNA: TGTGCCAGCAGTTCATCGCAGGGAACTAATGAAAAACTGTTTTTT.

V gene TRBV14 combines with J gene TRBJ1-2; 7 positions match TRBD1. The CDR3 is 14 residues long. V shed 5 bases and J 5 bases; nucleotides not matched to a gene: 8. The germline V gene encodes CDR1 SGHDN and CDR2 FVKESK. The CDR3: CASSNPGQWYGYTF. CDR3 coding DNA: TGTGCCAGCAGCAACCCGGGACAGTGGTATGGCTACACCTTC.

CDR3 loop: CATSQRRGQPQHF. As DNA, the CDR3 is TGTGCCACCAGCCAAAGAAGGGGTCAGCCCCAGCATTTT. J is TRBJ1-5 and V is TRBV15; D may be TRBD1 (5 bases). Trimming stripped 5 bases from V and 6 bases from J, with 11 bases between. Germline values: CDR1 LNHNV, CDR2 YYDKDF (reference sequence). The CDR3 contains 13 residues.

The chain is built from TRBV28 and TRBJ1-5; D remains unclear. The germline gives CDR1 MDHEN, CDR2 SYDVKM. This CDR3 spans 15 amino acids. The V and J ends lost 2 bases and 4 bases respectively, with 12 bases between them. CDR3 protein: CASSLIEGFNQPQHF. The DNA of the CDR3 is TGTGCCAGCAGTTTAATCGAGGGTTTTAATCAGCCCCAGCATTTT. Full variable domain (remainder filled in from reference TRBV28 and TRBJ1-5): DVKVTQSSRYLVKRTGEKVFLECVQDMDHENMFWYRQDPGLGLRLIYFSYDVKMKEKGDIPEGYSVSREKKERFSLILESASTNQTSMYLCASSLIEGFNQPQHFGDGTRLSIL.

A word on this clone: The same CDR3 is also encoded by other DNA sequences in this sample. This sequence joins TRBV5-1 and TRBJ2-1; D possibly corresponds to TRBD2 (5 bases). Trimming cost V 3 bases and J 4 bases, with 8 bases left between them. CDR1 SGHRS and CDR2 YFSETQ come from the germline V gene. The CDR3 is made up of 13 amino acids. The CDR3 reads CASSSTGYNEQFF. The CDR3 DNA follows: TGCGCCAGCAGCTCGACGGGATACAATGAGCAGTTCTTC.

In its sample, this clone was seen a few times. The V gene is TRBV7-2, the J gene TRBJ1-1; D remains unclear. V lost 1 base and J lost 0, with 6 bases in between. Looked up from germline, CDR1 is SGHTA and CDR2 is FQGNSA. The length of the CDR3 is 14 residues. The CDR3 sequence: CASSLGAVNTEAFF. The CDR3 DNA reads as TGTGCCAGCAGCTTAGGAGCTGTGAACACTGAAGCTTTCTTT.

The chain combines TRBV19 with TRBJ2-1; D is uncertain. V was cut by 6 bases and J by 6 bases, with 18 bases left in between. The germline V gene has CDR1 LNHDA and CDR2 SQIVND (reference sequence). This CDR3 contains 15 residues. The CDR3 nucleotides read TGTGCCAGTAGCTTTCGGTATTTTGTCGGCAATGAGCAGTTCTTC. Amino acid sequence: CASSFRYFVGNEQFF.

This rearrangement joins TRBV27 to TRBJ2-5, with 7 bases that match TRBD2. Losses at the gene ends were 6 bases for V and 4 bases for J; bases not matched to a gene: 14. This CDR3 is 16 amino acids long. CDR1 and CDR2 from the germline V gene are MNHEY and SMNVEV (reference sequence). CDR3 sequence reads: CASSLMGGGPGETQYF. In DNA, the CDR3 is TGTGCCAGCAGCCTAATGGGGGGAGGGCCCGGAGAGACCCAGTACTTC.

This clone was seen at least ten times. This chain joins TRBV7-7 and TRBJ2-7; D is ambiguous. V lost 1 base, J lost 8 bases, and 12 bases lay in between. The CDR3 consists of 13 residues. Per germline, CDR1 SSHAT and CDR2 FNYEAQ (reference sequence). The CDR3 protein is CASSLVPFAKQYF. CDR3 DNA: TGTGCCAGCAGCTTAGTCCCGTTTGCGAAGCAGTACTTC.

This clone was observed a single time. The CDR3 spells CASSLVLPSGRGSPLHF. The CDR3 DNA reads as TGTGCCAGCAGTTTGGTTCTTCCTTCAGGGAGGGGTTCACCCCTCCACTTT. The chain links TRBV27 to TRBJ1-6, with D possibly being TRBD1 (5 bases). The length of the CDR3 is 17 residues. V was cut by 3 bases and J by 9 bases, with 21 bases left in between. The germline V gene has CDR1 MNHEY and CDR2 SMNVEV (reference sequence).

The J gene is TRBJ1-4, the V gene TRBV4-1; no definite D call. This CDR3 comprises 14 residues. CDR1 and CDR2 from the germline V gene are MGHRA and YSYEKL. With 1 base removed from V and 5 bases from J, the gap between germline ends came to 8 bases. The CDR3 here is CASSQVLANEKLFF. The CDR3 bases are TGCGCCAGCAGCCAAGTCTTGGCCAATGAAAAACTGTTTTTT.

The rearrangement joins TRBV30 to TRBJ1-2; 10 bases are shared with TRBD1. Germline V gene sequence: CDR1 GTSNPN, CDR2 SVGIG (reference sequence). The V and J ends lost 4 bases and 7 bases, in that order; junction bases with no gene match: 9. The CDR3 length is 14 residues. The CDR3 loop reads CAWTRTGGISGYTF. For the CDR3, the DNA is TGTGCCTGGACTCGGACAGGGGGAATATCTGGCTACACCTTC.